This paragraph reports one T cell receptor (beta chain). What it binds is not known. This sample is drawn from a study of cytomegalovirus exposure and HLA in healthy donors. General study points: While the bulk of TCR sequences proved rare, some public TCRs turned up in many donors. V- and J-gene trimming of TCR beta was linked (in a later analysis) to a missense DCLRE1C variant.

The germline V gene encodes CDR1 SNHLY and CDR2 FYNNEI. CDR3 size: 14 residues. V lost 7 bases and J lost 0, with 13 bases in between. Amplification used 60 Vbeta primers and 13 Jbeta primers. Sequencing used immunoSEQ multiplex PCR; TCRdb keeps in-frame clones, though not all of them. The sample contains about 160,000 clones, 82% of which appear only once. The chain combines TRBV2 with TRBJ2-7; D remains ambiguous. The sequence derives from a girl aged 2 to 10 in good health and CMV-seropositive. Specimen: PBMCs. The CDR3 sequence is CASNPGFGSYEQYF. Here the CDR3 DNA reads TGTGCCAGCAATCCGGGTTTTGGCTCCTACGAGCAGTACTTC. Complete variable domain (other parts from reference TRBV2 and TRBJ2-7): EPEVTQTPSHQVTQMGQEVILRCVPISNHLYFYWYRQILGQKVEFLVSFYNNEISEKSEIFDDQFSVERPDGSNFTLKIRSTKLEDSAMYFCASNPGFGSYEQYFGPGTRLTVT.